Listed here are 15 T cell receptor beta chains from one sample, sequenced in a study of human T cells and chemical hapten exposure. TCRdb redid the calling of the RACE reads with MiXCR, one entry per CDR3 protein. The data show 90,000 to 140,000 distinct CDR3 sequences, 34% seen once. Time point given: patch test 3, about 24 weeks after DPC sensitization. Indicated treatment: therapeutic diphenylcyclopropenone sensitization with weekly scalp DPC. Sequenced material: whole blood, taken in connection with sensitization to the hapten diphenylcyclopropenone (DPC). The receptors were sampled from a man aged 40-50 years with alopecia areata. Some clones in this sample may be carry-over from other donors' samples.

In its sample, this clonotype was seen a few times. The genes are TRBV28 and TRBJ2-3, with TRBD2 matching over 8 bases. V gave up 2 bases and J gave up 6 bases; unmatched junction bases: 7. Germline assignment: CDR1 MDHEN and CDR2 SYDVKM. The CDR3 covers 15 residues. CDR3 coding DNA: TGTGCCAGCAGTTTACGGGAGGGTTGGAGGGATACGCAGTATTTT. This codes for CASSLREGWRDTQYF.

The CDR3 is CASSFGTVNQPQHF. CDR3 DNA: TGTGCCAGCAGTTTCGGGACAGTCAATCAGCCCCAGCATTTT. The gene calls are TRBV6-5 and TRBJ1-5; 7 bases align to TRBD1. In germline, CDR1 is MNHEY, CDR2 SVGAGI. The CDR3 has 14 amino acids. V lost 4 bases, J lost 3 bases, and 3 bases stayed unmatched.

This chain uses TRBV3-1 with TRBJ2-6, with D unresolved. Looked up from germline, CDR1 is LGHDT and CDR2 is YNNKEL (reference sequence). There are 15 residues in the CDR3. With 3 bases removed from V and 0 bases from J, the gap between germline ends came to 6 bases. The CDR3 here is CASSHWGSGANVLTF. CDR3 in DNA: TGTGCCAGCAGCCACTGGGGCTCTGGGGCCAACGTCCTGACTTTC. The full variable domain, in which reference TRBV3-1 and TRBJ2-6 provide the parts outside the CDR3, is DTAVSQTPKYLVTQMGNDKSIKCEQNLGHDTMYWYKQDSKKFLKIMFSYNNKELIINETVPNRFSPKSPDKAHLNLHINSLELGDSAVYFCASSHWGSGANVLTFGAGSRLTVL.

J is TRBJ2-1 and V is TRBV12-3 or TRBV12-4, with a weak D call TRBD2 (6 bases). V dropped 2 bases and J dropped 0 bases, with 20 bases sitting between them. The CDR3 loop spans 19 amino acids. The CDR3 coding sequence is TGTGCCAGCAGTTTAATGCGATTGGGGGGACGGAGCTCCTACAATGAGCAGTTCTTC. It specifies CASSLMRLGGRSSYNEQFF.

The CDR3 is CASSSYTEAFF. The CDR3 DNA follows: TGTGCCAGCAGTTCCTATACTGAAGCTTTCTTT. The chain has TRBV6-6 and TRBJ1-1; D is ambiguous. This CDR3 has 11 amino acids. Germline-derived CDR1 and CDR2 are MNHNY and SVGAGI (reference sequence). Trimming pared 4 bases from V and 5 bases from J, leaving 5 bases between.

The chain joins TRBV20-1 to TRBJ2-3, with D tentatively TRBD1 (5 bases). The CDR3 covers 13 residues. Trimming removed 5 bases from V and 4 bases from J, with 13 bases in between. Looked up from germline, CDR1 is DFQATT and CDR2 is SNEGSKA (reference sequence). Here the CDR3 DNA reads TGCAGTGCTTTTAACCCCAGGGCAGATACGCAGTATTTT. As protein: CSAFNPRADTQYF.

This chain uses TRBV7-2 with TRBJ1-2; no definite D call. Germline V gene sequence: CDR1 SGHTA, CDR2 FQGNSA. V shed 2 bases and J shed 4 bases, with 11 bases lying between them. The CDR3 consists of 14 residues. CDR3 DNA: TGTGCCAGCAGCTTAATTCCCGAGGGCTATGGCTACACCTTC. It specifies CASSLIPEGYGYTF.

This rearrangement joins TRBV25-1 to TRBJ1-1, with a weak D call TRBD1 (6 bases). Trimming removed 3 bases from V and 11 bases from J, with 22 bases in between. The CDR3 contains 15 residues. The germline V gene has CDR1 MGHDK and CDR2 SYGVNS. This CDR3 is CASSDSRGPLPKAFF. The CDR3 DNA reads as TGTGCCAGCAGTGACTCCAGGGGCCCGTTACCAAAGGCTTTCTTT.

The chain carries TRBV4-3 and TRBJ2-7, with D perhaps TRBD2 (5 bases). Trimming stripped 2 bases from V and 2 bases from J, with 19 bases between. Germline assignment: CDR1 LGHNA and CDR2 YSLEER. The CDR3 is 17 amino acids. CDR3 DNA: TGCGCCAGCAGCCAATCCACACGTGGAGAGGGAGCCTACGAGCAGTACTTC. Protein product: CASSQSTRGEGAYEQYF.

In this sample, this clonotype turned up a few times. The chain combines TRBV6-2 or TRBV6-3 with TRBJ2-3, with TRBD2 identical over 8 bases. This CDR3 has 18 amino acids. The V segment lost 0 bases and the J segment 2 bases; nucleotides outside the gene matches: 10. Germline V gene data show CDR1 as MNHEY and CDR2 as SVGEGT. The CDR3 DNA is TGTGCCAGCAGTTACTCGAGGGCAGCGGGGGCCCACACAGATACGCAGTATTTT. Its translation: CASSYSRAAGAHTDTQYF.

This clonotype was found a few times. The chain employs TRBV18 and TRBJ2-3; TRBD2 is a possible D gene (6 bases). Germline loops: CDR1 KGHSH, CDR2 LQKENI. Between the trimmed V and J ends, which lost 6 bases and 4 bases, there was a span of 17 bases. The CDR3 runs 15 residues. CDR3 bases: TGTGCCAGCTCGACTAGTTACGGTGACGCAGATACGCAGTATTTT. Translating gives CASSTSYGDADTQYF. Filled out from reference TRBV18 and TRBJ2-3, the complete variable domain reads NAGVMQNPRHLVRRRGQEARLRCSPMKGHSHVYWYRQLPEEGLKFMVYLQKENIIDESGMPKERFSAEFPKEGPSILRIQQVVRGDSAAYFCASSTSYGDADTQYFGPGTRLTVL.

This sequence joins TRBV6-5 and TRBJ2-7; tentative D call: TRBD2 (5 bases). V lost 2 bases and J 3 bases, leaving 11 bases between the germline ends. This CDR3 has 14 residues. Germline loops: CDR1 MNHEY, CDR2 SVGAGI. The CDR3 DNA is TGTGCCAGCAGTTACGGATTGGCGGGCTACGAGCAGTACGTC. Encoded protein: CASSYGLAGYEQYV.

V usage is TRBV7-9 and J usage is TRBJ2-3; perhaps TRBD1 as D (5 bases). V was shortened by 5 bases and J by 2 bases, with 14 bases between the two germline ends. Germline V CDR1 and CDR2: SEHNR, FQNEAQ (reference sequence). This CDR3 spans 15 amino acids. The CDR3 sequence: CASSDLVGDTDTQYF. CDR3 nucleotides: TGTGCCAGCAGCGACCTAGTAGGGGACACAGATACGCAGTATTTT.

This clonotype was detected only a few times. CDR3 sequence reads: CASSYNPLQGMANYGYTF. The CDR3 DNA follows: TGTGCCAGCAGTTACAACCCACTTCAGGGTATGGCTAACTATGGCTACACCTTC. The chain is built from TRBV6-5 and TRBJ1-2; TRBD1 might be the D (5 bases). The CDR3 covers 18 residues. The V end was cut by 2 bases, the J end by 0 bases, with 19 bases between. From germline, CDR1 is MNHEY and CDR2 SVGAGI.

The sample holds a few counts of this clonotype. The gene calls are TRBV5-1 and TRBJ2-7, with 15 bases fitting TRBD2. Germline V gives CDR1 SGHRS, CDR2 YFSETQ. Unmatched junction bases numbered 6, after V lost 5 bases and J lost 0 bases. The CDR3 consists of 17 residues. The CDR3 is CASRPGLAGGGSYEQYV. CDR3 coding DNA: TGCGCCAGCAGGCCCGGACTAGCGGGAGGGGGCTCCTACGAGCAGTACGTC.